This TCR beta chain was captured by sequencing in a study of T-cell reconstitution after alpha-beta-depleted transplantation in children. Looked up from germline, CDR1 is SGHRS and CDR2 is YFSETQ. This CDR3 has 14 residues. V was pared by 5 bases and J by 5 bases, with 2 bases of the junction left unmatched. Unique molecular identifiers were incorporated into the prepared TCRbeta library. TCRdb passed the PCR reads through MiXCR, listing each CDR3 protein once. The sample contains 610,000 or so distinct CDR3 sequences, 25% to 30% of which appear only once. This receptor was identified in a boy in the first two years of life with Wiskott-Aldrich syndrome, due to receive a stem cell transplant. V usage is TRBV5-1 and J usage is TRBJ2-3; TRBD2 aligns across 13 bases. The starting material was PBMCs, obtained before TCRalphabeta/CD19-depleted stem cell transplant. CDR3: CASSGLAGEDTQYF. The CDR3 DNA sequence: TGCGCCAGCAGTGGACTAGCGGGAGAAGATACGCAGTATTTT.